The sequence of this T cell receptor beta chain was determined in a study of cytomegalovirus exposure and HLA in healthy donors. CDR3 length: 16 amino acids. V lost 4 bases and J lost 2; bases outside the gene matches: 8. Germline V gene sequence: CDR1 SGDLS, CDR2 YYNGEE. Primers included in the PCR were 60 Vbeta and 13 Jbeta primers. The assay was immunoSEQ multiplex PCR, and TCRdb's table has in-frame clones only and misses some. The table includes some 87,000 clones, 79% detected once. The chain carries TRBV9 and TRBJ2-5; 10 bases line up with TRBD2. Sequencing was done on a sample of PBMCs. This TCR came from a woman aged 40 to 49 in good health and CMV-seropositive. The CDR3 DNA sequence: TGTGCCAGCAGCCCGAGGACTAGCGGAAGGCAAGAGACCCAGTACTTC. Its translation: CASSPRTSGRQETQYF.